A single sample gave rise to the 18 T cell receptor beta chains below, sequenced in a study of control samples from healthy donors and cancer patients. Some clones are missing from TCRdb's copy, which holds only in-frame ones; the method was immunoSEQ multiplex PCR. The sample lists 150,000 or so clones, about nine tenths occurring once. Sequencing used blood. All receptors come from a man between 18 and 35 years old in good health.

The V gene is TRBV18, the J gene TRBJ1-5; D is perhaps TRBD1 (5 bases). This CDR3 is 13 amino acids long. Trimming stripped 3 bases from V and 5 bases from J, with 8 bases between. Germline V CDR1 and CDR2: KGHSH, LQKENI. CDR3 loop: CASSPGEDQPQHF. In DNA form, the CDR3 reads TGTGCCAGCTCACCGGGGGAGGATCAGCCCCAGCATTTT. The full variable domain, with the rest looked up from reference TRBV18 and TRBJ1-5, is NAGVMQNPRHLVRRRGQEARLRCSPMKGHSHVYWYRQLPEEGLKFMVYLQKENIIDESGMPKERFSAEFPKEGPSILRIQQVVRGDSAAYFCASSPGEDQPQHFGDGTRLSIL.

The chain is built from TRBV4-1 and TRBJ1-4, with D perhaps TRBD1 (6 bases). The length of the CDR3 is 18 residues. From germline, CDR1 is MGHRA and CDR2 YSYEKL. Trimming removed 2 bases at V and 7 bases at J, with 23 bases between. The CDR3 spells CASSQRAPGAVQGEKLFF. CDR3 in DNA: TGCGCCAGCAGCCAAAGGGCCCCGGGGGCGGTCCAAGGTGAAAAACTGTTTTTT.

In its sample, this clone was seen a few times. The CDR3 spells CASTRTGSSYEQYF. CDR3 bases: TGTGCCAGCACCAGGACAGGGAGCTCCTACGAGCAGTACTTC. V usage is TRBV2 and J usage is TRBJ2-7, with TRBD1 identical over 8 bases. Trimming removed 7 bases from V and 0 bases from J; junction bases left unmatched: 5. The CDR3 runs to 14 residues. CDR1 SNHLY and CDR2 FYNNEI come from the germline V gene.

This chain connects TRBV2 to TRBJ1-5; D may be TRBD1 (6 bases). The germline V gene has CDR1 SNHLY and CDR2 FYNNEI. This CDR3 has 13 amino acids. V was cut by 8 bases and J by 4 bases, with 12 bases left in between. The CDR3 is CASHRAWNQPQHF. In nucleotides, the CDR3 is TGTGCCAGCCACAGGGCTTGGAATCAGCCCCAGCATTTT.

The V gene is TRBV27, the J gene TRBJ2-3; D call uncertain. This CDR3 is built from 17 residues. Germline-derived CDR1 and CDR2 are MNHEY and SMNVEV (reference sequence). Trimming pared 1 base from V and 2 bases from J, leaving 16 bases between. The CDR3 nucleotides are TGTGCCAGCAGTTTATTAACCGACATTGGTGCCACAGATACGCAGTATTTT. It yields the protein CASSLLTDIGATDTQYF.

The rearrangement links TRBV4-1 to TRBJ1-3; D is unclear. This CDR3 is built from 15 residues. In germline, CDR1 is MGHRA, CDR2 YSYEKL. V shed 4 bases and J shed 0 bases, with 10 bases lying between them. CDR3 amino acids: CASSPQVLSGNTIYF. The CDR3 DNA is TGCGCCAGCAGCCCGCAGGTCCTCTCTGGAAACACCATATATTTT.

The gene calls are TRBV19 and TRBJ1-4; 10 bases match TRBD1. Trimming at V came to 6 bases and at J to 10 bases, leaving 8 bases not matched to a gene. Germline V gives CDR1 LNHDA, CDR2 SQIVND (reference sequence). The CDR3 is 14 amino acids. CDR3 in amino acids: CASRSGTGVAKLFF. In DNA form, the CDR3 reads TGTGCCAGTAGAAGTGGGACAGGGGTGGCAAAACTGTTTTTT.

The V call is TRBV12-3 or TRBV12-4, the J call TRBJ1-2; D gene unclear. The CDR3 length is 13 residues. Trimming took 5 bases from V and 2 from J, leaving 9 bases between them. CDR3 sequence: CASSLRFNYGYTF. The DNA of the CDR3 is TGTGCCAGCAGTCTACGATTCAACTATGGCTACACCTTC.

Concerning this clone: Other DNA sequences of this sample code for an identical CDR3. The chain joins TRBV7-9 to TRBJ2-7; D gene unclear. The CDR3 is 13 amino acids. CDR1 and CDR2 from the germline V gene are SEHNR and FQNEAQ (reference sequence). V shed 5 bases and J shed 1 base, with 9 bases lying between them. In nucleotides, the CDR3 is TGTGCCAGCAGCATTGACAATTCCTACGAGCAGTACTTC. Amino acids: CASSIDNSYEQYF.

V and J are TRBV4-2 and TRBJ2-1; 13 positions match TRBD2. CDR1 is LGHNA, CDR2 YNFKEQ, per germline. This CDR3 has 18 amino acids. V lost 4 bases, J lost 3 bases, and 9 bases stayed unmatched. For the CDR3, the DNA is TGTGCCAGCAGCCCATGGGGACTAGCGGGGCCCTACTACAATGAGCAGTTCTTC. This sequence encodes CASSPWGLAGPYYNEQFF.

This CDR3 reads CASSLWDKQNVLHNEQFF. In DNA form, the CDR3 reads TGTGCCAGCAGCCTATGGGATAAACAGAACGTGCTCCACAATGAGCAGTTCTTC. The chain couples TRBV16 to TRBJ2-1; D unclear. CDR3 size: 18 residues. Germline values: CDR1 KGHSY, CDR2 FQNENV. The V end was cut by 4 bases, the J end by 5 bases, with 24 bases between.

This chain connects TRBV18 to TRBJ2-2; no clear D. V gave up 1 base and J gave up 7 bases, with 10 bases separating them. Germline V gene sequence: CDR1 KGHSH, CDR2 LQKENI. This CDR3 is 14 amino acids long. The CDR3 DNA is TGTGCCAGCTCACCACTGACAAATGGCGGGGAGCTGTTTTTT. Its translation is CASSPLTNGGELFF.

V is TRBV27 and J is TRBJ1-2, with D unresolved. Trimming removed 2 bases from V and 3 bases from J, with 7 bases in between. This CDR3 comprises 13 residues. The germline V gene encodes CDR1 MNHEY and CDR2 SMNVEV (reference sequence). In DNA form, the CDR3 reads TGTGCCAGCAGTTTACGGGGAGACTATGGCTACACCTTC. The encoded protein is CASSLRGDYGYTF.

The CDR3 loop reads CASSEEVETQYF. The CDR3 DNA reads TGTGCCAGCAGTGAAGAAGTAGAGACCCAGTACTTC. The chain uses TRBV2 and TRBJ2-5; D is uncertain. Per the germline V gene, CDR1 is SNHLY and CDR2 is FYNNEI. V lost 1 base to trimming and J lost 4 bases, with 4 bases between them. The CDR3 length is 12 residues.

The chain employs TRBV24-1 and TRBJ2-2, with D uncertain. Germline values: CDR1 KGHDR, CDR2 SFDVKD. V lost 6 bases, J lost 5 bases, and 9 bases lay in between. This CDR3 region has 13 residues. The CDR3 nucleotides are TGTGCCACCAGTCCCAGGTCTACCGGGGAGCTGTTTTTT. Protein: CATSPRSTGELFF.

The V gene is TRBV7-3, the J gene TRBJ2-7; weak D call: TRBD2 (6 bases). Trimming removed 5 bases from V and 9 bases from J, with 20 bases in between. The CDR3 contains 14 residues. The germline CDR1 and CDR2 sequences are SGHTA and FQGTGA. The CDR3 coding sequence is TGTGCCAGCAGCAATGAAGCGGGTCGTTTCGGGCAGTACTTC. This gives the protein CASSNEAGRFGQYF. The variable domain in full, with the rest retrieved from reference TRBV7-3 and TRBJ2-7, is GAGVSQTPSNKVTEKGKYVELRCDPISGHTALYWYRQSLGQGPEFLIYFQGTGAADDSGLPNDRFFAVRPEGSVSTLKIQRTERGDSAVYLCASSNEAGRFGQYFGPGTRLTVT.

J is TRBJ1-4 and V is TRBV5-4; no definite D call. Germline CDR1 is SGHNT and CDR2 is YYREEE (reference sequence). V dropped 1 base and J dropped 6 bases, with 7 bases sitting between them. The CDR3 runs 13 residues. The CDR3 bases are TGTGCCAGCAGCTTGCCGGGTTATGAAAAACTGTTTTTT. This codes for CASSLPGYEKLFF.

With respect to this clone: The junction departs from the called germline gene at one end, perhaps through a read error. The chain is built from TRBV4-1 and TRBJ1-1; D is possibly TRBD1 (5 bases). The CDR3 length is 16 residues. Per germline, CDR1 MGHRA and CDR2 YSYEKL. The CDR3: CASSQGRPGRNTEAFF. The CDR3 DNA is TGCGCCAGCAGTCAAGGGCGCCCGGGGCGGAACACTGAAGCTTTCTTT.